This T cell receptor beta chain was recorded in a study of follicular helper T cells after annual influenza vaccination. The wider study: Sampling occurred days 0, 7 and 28 after each influenza vaccination.

V lost 2 bases and J lost 8; bases outside the gene matches: 11. CDR3 length: 16 residues. Per germline, CDR1 GTSNPN and CDR2 SVGIG (reference sequence). Assay: immunoSEQ multiplex PCR; the TCRdb copy retains only in-frame clones and omits some. The data hold 9,500 to 15,000 clones, with nearly 80% observed a single time. Time point of the sample: 2015-2016 season, pre-vaccination. The J gene is TRBJ2-1, the V gene TRBV30; 11 positions match TRBD2. This TCR was sampled from an adult who received the influenza vaccine. This specimen was CXCR5+ CD38- circulating T follicular helper cells from blood, taken on the day of influenza vaccination. Subset of the sample: circulating Tfh, non-naive CD4+CXCR5+PD-1+ (ICOS+CD38+ or ICOS-CD38-). As DNA, the CDR3 is TGTGCCTGGAGTAGGGGATTAGGGACTAGCGGCCATGAGCAGTTCTTC. Its translation is CAWSRGLGTSGHEQFF.